This T cell receptor beta chain was recorded in a study of cytomegalovirus exposure and HLA in healthy donors. Worth noting for this clone: Its antigen is not known.

The V gene lost 1 base and the J gene lost 2 bases, with 6 bases spanning the gap. This CDR3 comprises 13 residues. Germline V gene data show CDR1 as LNHDA and CDR2 as SQIVND (reference sequence). Primers for the PCR totalled 60 Vbeta and 13 Jbeta. The method was immunoSEQ multiplex PCR; TCRdb's version includes in-frame clones alone and lacks a portion of them. The sample has approximately 100,000 clones. General study findings and limits: The dataset shows that most TCR sequences were rare, while some public TCRs occurred in many donors.

Sequencing was performed on PBMCs. The source is a man aged 45-65 years in good health and CMV-seronegative. The J gene is TRBJ2-7, the V gene TRBV19, with D unresolved. CDR3 nucleotides: TGTGCCAGTAGTATAGGGGCAGCCTACGAGCAGTACTTC. Its protein is CASSIGAAYEQYF.